This T cell receptor (beta chain) emerged from a study of blood T cell repertoires in COVID-19. Study information: From T cells, B-cell-depleted T cells, or PBMCs came the material, which was cDNA or gDNA.

TCRdb's table, derived via immunoSEQ multiplex PCR, lists solely in-frame clones and lacks some. This sample has hundreds of thousands of clones, with roughly 90% found just once. Trimming stripped 0 bases from V and 0 bases from J, with 5 bases between. The CDR3 is 14 residues long. Germline values: CDR1 KGHSH, CDR2 LQKENI. Recruits, aged roughly 18 to 90 years, lived in 24 US areas. Categorization into cohorts depended on clinical history that participants reported. For recovered donors of Cohort 3, there were two negative PCRs, clearance, or symptom resolution. The chain employs TRBV18 and TRBJ1-1; D not certain. Sample: PBMCs or T cells enriched from blood (not recorded which). The receptor's source is a man in his fifties or sixties who had recovered from COVID-19. The CDR3 sequence: CASSPPLLNTEAFF. Here the CDR3 DNA reads TGTGCCAGCTCACCACCCCTCCTGAACACTGAAGCTTTCTTT.